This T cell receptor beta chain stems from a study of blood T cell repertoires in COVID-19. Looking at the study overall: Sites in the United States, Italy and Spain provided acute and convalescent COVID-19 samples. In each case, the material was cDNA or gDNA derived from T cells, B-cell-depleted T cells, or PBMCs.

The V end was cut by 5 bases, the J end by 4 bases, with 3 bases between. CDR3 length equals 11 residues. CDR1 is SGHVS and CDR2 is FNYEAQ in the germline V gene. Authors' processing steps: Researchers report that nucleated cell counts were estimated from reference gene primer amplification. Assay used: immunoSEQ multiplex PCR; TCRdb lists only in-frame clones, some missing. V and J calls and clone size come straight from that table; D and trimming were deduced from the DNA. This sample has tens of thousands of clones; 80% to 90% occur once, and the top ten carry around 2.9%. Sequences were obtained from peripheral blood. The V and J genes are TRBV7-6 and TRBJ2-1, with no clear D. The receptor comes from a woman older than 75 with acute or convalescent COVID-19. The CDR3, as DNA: TGTGCCAGCAGCCCGTACAATGAGCAGTTCTTC. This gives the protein CASSPYNEQFF.